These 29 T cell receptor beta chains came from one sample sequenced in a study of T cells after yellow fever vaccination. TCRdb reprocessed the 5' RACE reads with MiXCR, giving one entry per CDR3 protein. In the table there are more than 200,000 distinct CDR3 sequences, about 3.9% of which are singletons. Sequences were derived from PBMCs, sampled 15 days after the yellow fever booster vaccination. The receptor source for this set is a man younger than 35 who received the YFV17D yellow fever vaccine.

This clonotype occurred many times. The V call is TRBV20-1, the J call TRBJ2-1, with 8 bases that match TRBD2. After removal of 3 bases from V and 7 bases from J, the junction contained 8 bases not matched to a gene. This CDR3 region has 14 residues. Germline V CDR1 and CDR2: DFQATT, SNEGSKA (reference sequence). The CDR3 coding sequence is TGCAGTGCTAGCGGGGGGGCGATTGGGAATGAGCAGTTCTTC. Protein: CSASGGAIGNEQFF.

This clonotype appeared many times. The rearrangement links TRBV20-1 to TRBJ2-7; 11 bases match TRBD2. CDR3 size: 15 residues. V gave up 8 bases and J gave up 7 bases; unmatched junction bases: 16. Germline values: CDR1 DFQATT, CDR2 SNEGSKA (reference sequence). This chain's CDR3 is CSTPAPLAGGEEQYF. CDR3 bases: TGCAGTACCCCAGCCCCCCTAGCGGGGGGAGAGGAGCAGTACTTC.

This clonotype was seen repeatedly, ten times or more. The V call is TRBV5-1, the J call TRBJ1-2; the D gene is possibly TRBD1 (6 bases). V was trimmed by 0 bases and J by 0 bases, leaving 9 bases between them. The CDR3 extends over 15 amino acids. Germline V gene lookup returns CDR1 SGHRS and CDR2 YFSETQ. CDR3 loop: CASSLGTVANYGYTF. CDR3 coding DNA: TGCGCCAGCAGCTTGGGGACAGTAGCTAACTATGGCTACACCTTC.

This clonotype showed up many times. CDR3 nucleotide sequence: TGCGCCAGCAGCCCGGGACTAGCGGGGGGCAACGAGGGAGAGACCCAGTACTTC. Translation gives CASSPGLAGGNEGETQYF. The chain links TRBV4-1 to TRBJ2-5; 15 bases agree with TRBD2. The CDR3 length is 18 residues. Per the germline V gene, CDR1 is MGHRA and CDR2 is YSYEKL. V shed 4 bases, J shed 4 bases, and the junction held 10 bases outside the gene matches.

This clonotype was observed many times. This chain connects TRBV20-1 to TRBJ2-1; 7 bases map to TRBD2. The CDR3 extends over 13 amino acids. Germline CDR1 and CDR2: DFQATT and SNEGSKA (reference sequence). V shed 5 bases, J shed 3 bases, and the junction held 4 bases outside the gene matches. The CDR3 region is CSAPSGDYNEQFF. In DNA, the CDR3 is TGCAGTGCTCCAAGCGGGGACTACAATGAGCAGTTCTTC.

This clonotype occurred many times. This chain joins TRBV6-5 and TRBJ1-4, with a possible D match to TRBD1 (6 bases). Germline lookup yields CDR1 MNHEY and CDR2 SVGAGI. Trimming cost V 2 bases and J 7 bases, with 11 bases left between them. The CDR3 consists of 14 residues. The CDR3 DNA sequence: TGTGCCAGCAGTTACAATGGAGGGGGTGAAAAACTGTTTTTT. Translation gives CASSYNGGGEKLFF.

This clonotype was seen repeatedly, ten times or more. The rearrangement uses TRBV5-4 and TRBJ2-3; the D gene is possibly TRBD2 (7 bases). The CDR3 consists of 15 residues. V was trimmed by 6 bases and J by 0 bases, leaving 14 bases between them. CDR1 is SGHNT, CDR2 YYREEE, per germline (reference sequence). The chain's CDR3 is CASTVGGASTDTQYF. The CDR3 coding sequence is TGTGCCAGCACCGTGGGGGGGGCGAGCACAGATACGCAGTATTTT.

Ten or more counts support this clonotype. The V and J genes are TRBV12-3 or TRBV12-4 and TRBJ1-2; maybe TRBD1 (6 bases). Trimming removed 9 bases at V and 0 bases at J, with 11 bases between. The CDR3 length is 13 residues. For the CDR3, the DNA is TGTGCCAGTATTCAGGGGACTAACTATGGCTACACCTTC. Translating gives CASIQGTNYGYTF.

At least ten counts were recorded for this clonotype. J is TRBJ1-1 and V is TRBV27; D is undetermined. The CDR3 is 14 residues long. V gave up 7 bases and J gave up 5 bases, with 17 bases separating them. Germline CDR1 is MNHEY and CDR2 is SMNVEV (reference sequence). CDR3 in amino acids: CASNYLPRGTEAFF. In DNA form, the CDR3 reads TGTGCCAGCAACTATCTCCCCCGCGGAACTGAAGCTTTCTTT.

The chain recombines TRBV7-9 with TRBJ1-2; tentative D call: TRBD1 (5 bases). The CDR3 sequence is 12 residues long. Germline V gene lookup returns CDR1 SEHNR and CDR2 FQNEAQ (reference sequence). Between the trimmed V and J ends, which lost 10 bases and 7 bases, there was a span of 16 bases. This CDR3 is CATPGPGTGYTF. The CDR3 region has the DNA TGTGCCACCCCGGGCCCAGGGACTGGCTACACCTTC.

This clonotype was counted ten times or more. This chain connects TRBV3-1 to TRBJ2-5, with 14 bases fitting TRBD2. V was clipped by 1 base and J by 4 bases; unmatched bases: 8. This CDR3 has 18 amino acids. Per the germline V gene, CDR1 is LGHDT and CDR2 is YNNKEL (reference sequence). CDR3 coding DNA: TGTGCCAGCAGCCAAGTTTCGACTAGCGGGGGGGCTAGAGAGACCCAGTACTTC. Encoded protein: CASSQVSTSGGARETQYF.

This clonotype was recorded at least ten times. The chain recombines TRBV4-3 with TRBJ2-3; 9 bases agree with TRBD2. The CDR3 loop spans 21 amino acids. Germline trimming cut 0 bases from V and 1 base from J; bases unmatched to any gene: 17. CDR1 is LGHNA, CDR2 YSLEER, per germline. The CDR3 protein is CASSQDYPVSGGQVGTDTQYF. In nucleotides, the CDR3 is TGCGCCAGCAGCCAAGATTACCCAGTTAGCGGGGGCCAGGTCGGCACAGATACGCAGTATTTT.

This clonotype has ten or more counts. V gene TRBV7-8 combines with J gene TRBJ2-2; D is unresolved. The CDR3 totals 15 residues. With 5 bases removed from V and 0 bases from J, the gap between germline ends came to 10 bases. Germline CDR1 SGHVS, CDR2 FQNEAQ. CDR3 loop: CASSRGDPNTGELFF. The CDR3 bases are TGTGCCAGCAGCAGAGGCGATCCGAACACCGGGGAGCTGTTTTTT.

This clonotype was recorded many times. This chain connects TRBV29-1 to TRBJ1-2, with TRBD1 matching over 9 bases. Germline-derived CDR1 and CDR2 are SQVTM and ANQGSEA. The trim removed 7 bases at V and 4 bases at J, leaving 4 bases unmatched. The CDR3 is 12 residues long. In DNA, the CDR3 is TGCAGCGGGGGACAGGGAGCCTATGGCTACACCTTC. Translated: CSGGQGAYGYTF.

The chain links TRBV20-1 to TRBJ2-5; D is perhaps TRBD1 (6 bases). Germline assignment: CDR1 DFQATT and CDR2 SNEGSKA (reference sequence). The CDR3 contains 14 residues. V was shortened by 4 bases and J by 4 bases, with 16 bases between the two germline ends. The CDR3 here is CSATGLQGGETQYF. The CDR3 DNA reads TGCAGTGCTACCGGACTTCAAGGGGGAGAGACCCAGTACTTC.

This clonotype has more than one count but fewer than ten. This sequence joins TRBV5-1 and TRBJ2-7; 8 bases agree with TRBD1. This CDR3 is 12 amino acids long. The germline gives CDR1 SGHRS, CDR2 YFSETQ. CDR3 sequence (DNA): TGCGCCAGCAGCCCCGGGACAGGTGTTCTGCACGTC. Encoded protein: CASSPGTGVLHV.

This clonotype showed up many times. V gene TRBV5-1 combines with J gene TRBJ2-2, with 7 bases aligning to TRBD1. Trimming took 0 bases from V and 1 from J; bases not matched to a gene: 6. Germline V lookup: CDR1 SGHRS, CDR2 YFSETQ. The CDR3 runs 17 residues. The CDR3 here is CASSLAQGGRNTGELFF. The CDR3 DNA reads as TGCGCCAGCAGCTTGGCCCAAGGGGGCCGGAACACCGGGGAGCTGTTTTTT.

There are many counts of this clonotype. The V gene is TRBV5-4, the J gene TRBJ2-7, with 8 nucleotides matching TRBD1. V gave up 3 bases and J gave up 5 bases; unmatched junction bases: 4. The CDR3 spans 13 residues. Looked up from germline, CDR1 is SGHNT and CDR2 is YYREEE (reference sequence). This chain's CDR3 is CASSYDRGHEQYV. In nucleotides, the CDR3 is TGTGCCAGCAGCTATGACAGGGGCCACGAGCAGTACGTC.

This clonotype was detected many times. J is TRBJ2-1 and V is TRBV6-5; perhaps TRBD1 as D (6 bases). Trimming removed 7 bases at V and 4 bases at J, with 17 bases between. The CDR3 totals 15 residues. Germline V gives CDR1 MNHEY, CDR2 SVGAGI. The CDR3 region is CASTTQATGYNEQFF. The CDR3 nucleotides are TGTGCCAGCACCACCCAGGCAACAGGGTACAATGAGCAGTTCTTC.

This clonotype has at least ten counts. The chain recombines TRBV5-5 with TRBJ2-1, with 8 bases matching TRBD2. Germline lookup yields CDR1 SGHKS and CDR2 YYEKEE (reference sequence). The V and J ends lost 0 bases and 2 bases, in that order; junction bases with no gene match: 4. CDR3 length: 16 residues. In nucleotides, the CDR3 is TGTGCCAGCAGCTTGGAAGGCGGGGGGACCTACAATGAGCAGTTCTTC. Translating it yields CASSLEGGGTYNEQFF.

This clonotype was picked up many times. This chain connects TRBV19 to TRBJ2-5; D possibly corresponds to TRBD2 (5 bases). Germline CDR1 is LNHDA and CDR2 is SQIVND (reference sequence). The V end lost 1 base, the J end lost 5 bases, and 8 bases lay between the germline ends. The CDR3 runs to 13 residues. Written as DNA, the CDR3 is TGTGCCAGTAGTATAGGCCGCGGGGAGACCCAGTACTTC. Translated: CASSIGRGETQYF. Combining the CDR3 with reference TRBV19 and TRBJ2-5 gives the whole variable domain DGGITQSPKYLFRKEGQNVTLSCEQNLNHDAMYWYRQDPGQGLRLIYYSQIVNDFQKGDIAEGYSVSREKKESFPLTVTSAQKNPTAFYLCASSIGRGETQYFGPGTRLLVL.

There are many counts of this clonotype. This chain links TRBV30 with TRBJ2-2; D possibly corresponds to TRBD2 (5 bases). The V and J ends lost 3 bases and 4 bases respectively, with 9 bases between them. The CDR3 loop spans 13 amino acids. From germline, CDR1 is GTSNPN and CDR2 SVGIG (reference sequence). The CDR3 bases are TGTGCCTGGAGCGGCGGGCCCACCGGGGAGCTGTTTTTT. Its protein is CAWSGGPTGELFF. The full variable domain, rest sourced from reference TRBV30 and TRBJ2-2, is SQTIHQWPATLVQPVGSPLSLECTVEGTSNPNLYWYRQAAGRGLQLLFYSVGIGQISSEVPQNLSASRPQDRQFILSSKKLLLSDSGFYLCAWSGGPTGELFFGEGSRLTVL.

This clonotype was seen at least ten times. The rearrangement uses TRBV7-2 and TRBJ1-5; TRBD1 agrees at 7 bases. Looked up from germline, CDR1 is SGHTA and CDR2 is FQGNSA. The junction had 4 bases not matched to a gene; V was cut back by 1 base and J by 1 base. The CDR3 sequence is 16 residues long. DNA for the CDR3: TGTGCCAGCAGCTTAGTCGCAGGGGGAAGCAATCAGCCCCAGCATTTT. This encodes CASSLVAGGSNQPQHF.

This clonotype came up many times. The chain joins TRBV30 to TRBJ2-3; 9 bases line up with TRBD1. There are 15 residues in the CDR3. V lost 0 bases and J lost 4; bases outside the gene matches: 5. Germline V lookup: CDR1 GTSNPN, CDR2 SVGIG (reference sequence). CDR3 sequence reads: CAWSVGQGRPDTQYF. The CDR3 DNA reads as TGTGCCTGGAGTGTGGGACAGGGAAGACCAGATACGCAGTATTTT.

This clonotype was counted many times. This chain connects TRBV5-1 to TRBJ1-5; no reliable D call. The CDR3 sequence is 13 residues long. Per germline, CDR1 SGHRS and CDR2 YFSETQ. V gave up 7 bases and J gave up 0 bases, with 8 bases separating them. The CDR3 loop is CASSENSNQPQHF. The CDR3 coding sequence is TGCGCCAGCTCGGAGAATAGCAATCAGCCCCAGCATTTT.

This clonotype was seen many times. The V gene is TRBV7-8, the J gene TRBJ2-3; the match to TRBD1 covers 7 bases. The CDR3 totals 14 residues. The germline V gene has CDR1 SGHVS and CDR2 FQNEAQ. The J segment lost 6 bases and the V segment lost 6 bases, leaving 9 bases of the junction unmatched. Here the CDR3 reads CASRPRQGGDTQYF. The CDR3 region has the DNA TGTGCCAGCAGACCAAGACAGGGTGGGGATACGCAGTATTTT.

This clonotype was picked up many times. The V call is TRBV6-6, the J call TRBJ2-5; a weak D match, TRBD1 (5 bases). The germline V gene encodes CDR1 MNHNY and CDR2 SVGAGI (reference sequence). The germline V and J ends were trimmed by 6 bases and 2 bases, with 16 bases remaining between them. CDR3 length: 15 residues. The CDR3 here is CASRGLRGNQETQYF. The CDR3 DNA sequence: TGTGCCAGCAGGGGGCTCCGCGGTAATCAAGAGACCCAGTACTTC.

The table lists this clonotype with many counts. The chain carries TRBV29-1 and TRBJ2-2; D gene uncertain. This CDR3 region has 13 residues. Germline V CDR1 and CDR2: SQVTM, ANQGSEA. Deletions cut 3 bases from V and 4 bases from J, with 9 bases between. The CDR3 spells CSVDGLGTGELFF. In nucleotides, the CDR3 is TGCAGCGTTGACGGCCTAGGCACCGGGGAGCTGTTTTTT.

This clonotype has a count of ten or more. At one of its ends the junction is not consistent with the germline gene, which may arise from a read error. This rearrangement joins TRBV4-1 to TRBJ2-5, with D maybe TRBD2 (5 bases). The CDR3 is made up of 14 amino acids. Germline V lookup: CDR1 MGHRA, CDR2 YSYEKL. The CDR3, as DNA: TGCGCCAGCAGCCAAGATCGGGAAGAGAGAGGTTTTTTCTTC. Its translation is CASSQDREERGFFF.